The following is a T cell receptor (beta chain) sequence with its context. Its antigen is as yet unknown. The limits of the CDR3 on the DNA are not certain, so only TCRdb's listed CDR3 is given. Inclusive of both ends, the CDR3 amounts to 19 amino acids. 5'-RACE, quantitative and with molecular barcodes, yielded the TCR beta libraries. TCRdb reprocessed the 5' RACE reads with MiXCR, giving one entry per CDR3 protein. The sample has more than 650,000 distinct CDR3 sequences, 12% seen once. This entry belongs to a study of CD8 T cells in ankylosing spondylitis. General study results and limits: Disease-linked clones displayed a CD8+ phenotype and appeared relatively rarely in peripheral blood. Researchers reportedly found disease-linked clones significantly enriched in matched ankylosing spondylitis synovial fluid. A motif in TCR beta, a set of 8 or 9 highly homologous variants, appeared characteristic of ankylosing spondylitis blood.

This sequence joins TRBV12-2 and TRBJ1-5. TRBV12-2 is designated a pseudogene. The sequencing sample was made of blood, either unsorted or a sorted T cell fraction (not recorded which). This TCR was recovered from a male donor with ankylosing spondylitis. The CDR3 protein is CASRLGPTPWAAGNQPQHF.